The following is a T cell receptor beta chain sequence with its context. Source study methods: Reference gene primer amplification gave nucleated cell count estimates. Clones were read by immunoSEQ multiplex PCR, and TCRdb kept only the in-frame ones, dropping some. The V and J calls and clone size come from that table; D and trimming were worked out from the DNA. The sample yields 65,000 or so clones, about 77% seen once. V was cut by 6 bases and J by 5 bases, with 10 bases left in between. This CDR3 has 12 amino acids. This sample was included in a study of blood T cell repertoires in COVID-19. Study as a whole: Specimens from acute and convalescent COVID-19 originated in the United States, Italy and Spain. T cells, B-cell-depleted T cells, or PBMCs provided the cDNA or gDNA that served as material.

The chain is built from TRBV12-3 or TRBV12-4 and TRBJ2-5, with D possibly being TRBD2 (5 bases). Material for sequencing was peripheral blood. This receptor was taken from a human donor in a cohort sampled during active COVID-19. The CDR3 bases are TGTGCCAGCAGCCGCAAGCGGGAGACCCAGTACTTC. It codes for CASSRKRETQYF.